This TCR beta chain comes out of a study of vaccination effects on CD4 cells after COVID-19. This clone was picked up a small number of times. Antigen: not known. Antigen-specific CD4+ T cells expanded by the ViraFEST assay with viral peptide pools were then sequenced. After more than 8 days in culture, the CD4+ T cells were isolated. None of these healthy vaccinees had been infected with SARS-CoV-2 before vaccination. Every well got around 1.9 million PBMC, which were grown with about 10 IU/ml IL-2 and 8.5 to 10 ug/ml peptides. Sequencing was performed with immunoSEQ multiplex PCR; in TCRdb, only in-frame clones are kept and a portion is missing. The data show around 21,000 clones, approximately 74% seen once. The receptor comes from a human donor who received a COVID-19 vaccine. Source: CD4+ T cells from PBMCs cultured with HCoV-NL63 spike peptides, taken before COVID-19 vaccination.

This CDR3 is CASSQDLTGVVTGELFF. Here the CDR3 DNA reads TGTGCCAGCAGCCAAGATCTCACAGGGGTTGTCACCGGGGAGCTGTTTTTT. The V call is TRBV3-1 (or the pseudogene TRBV3-2), the J call TRBJ2-2; 7 positions agree with TRBD1. Germline V lookup: CDR1 LGHDT, CDR2 YNNKEL (reference sequence). The ends lost 0 bases at V and 4 bases at J; junction bases unmatched: 8. The CDR3 runs to 17 residues.